Shown below are 31 T cell receptor beta chains from a single sample sequenced in a study of CD8+ T cells in alopecia areata. cDNA prepared by RNA extraction and subsequent reverse transcription served as the template for sequencing. Assay: immunoSEQ multiplex PCR; the TCRdb copy retains only in-frame clones and omits some. Of around 100,000 clones listed, roughly two fifths are singletons. Sequenced sample: CD4+ T cells sorted from blood. These receptors all come from a human donor with alopecia areata.

V is TRBV5-6 and J is TRBJ2-5; D ambiguous. V was pared by 0 bases and J by 0 bases, with 9 bases between. CDR1 is SGHDT and CDR2 is YYEEEE in the germline V gene. The CDR3 has 15 amino acids. CDR3 sequence: CASSLGLSNQETQYF. The CDR3, as DNA: TGTGCCAGCAGCTTGGGCCTTTCGAACCAAGAGACCCAGTACTTC.

This clone appeared a few times. The rearrangement uses TRBV9 and TRBJ2-7, with 11 nucleotides matching TRBD1. This CDR3 contains 12 residues. V shed 2 bases, J shed 12 bases, and the junction held 4 bases outside the gene matches. Germline CDR1 is SGDLS and CDR2 is YYNGEE. CDR3 nucleotides: TGTGCCAGCAGCGTGGGGACAGGGGGGCTGTACTTC. It translates to CASSVGTGGLYF.

V is TRBV7-9 and J is TRBJ2-6; no definite D call. V was cut by 1 base and J by 1 base, with 5 bases left in between. Looked up from germline, CDR1 is SEHNR and CDR2 is FQNEAQ (reference sequence). The CDR3 has 15 residues. The CDR3 DNA sequence: TGTGCCAGCAGCTTAGGTCCTTCTGGGGCCAACGTCCTGACTTTC. Translation gives CASSLGPSGANVLTF.

V is TRBV7-2 and J is TRBJ2-5; a weak D match, TRBD1 (6 bases). There are 15 residues in the CDR3. Trimming left V 3 bases short and J 5 bases short, with 16 bases between. The germline gives CDR1 SGHTA, CDR2 FQGNSA. CDR3 DNA sequence: TGTGCCAGCAGCTTGAACCACAGGGTTGGCGAGACCCAGTACTTC. This codes for CASSLNHRVGETQYF.

This clone was seen many times. The chain carries TRBV28 and TRBJ1-5; no clear D gene. Germline V gives CDR1 MDHEN, CDR2 SYDVKM. The V gene lost 8 bases and the J gene lost 6 bases, with 14 bases spanning the gap. The CDR3 length is 13 residues. The CDR3 reads CASVQQTVQPQHF. DNA of the CDR3: TGTGCCAGCGTACAACAAACGGTTCAGCCCCAGCATTTT. Full variable domain (remainder filled in from reference TRBV28 and TRBJ1-5): DVKVTQSSRYLVKRTGEKVFLECVQDMDHENMFWYRQDPGLGLRLIYFSYDVKMKEKGDIPEGYSVSREKKERFSLILESASTNQTSMYLCASVQQTVQPQHFGDGTRLSIL.

This sequence joins TRBV18 and TRBJ2-3; D unresolved. Germline CDR1 reads KGHSH; CDR2 reads LQKENI. V lost 2 bases and J 5 bases, leaving 8 bases between the germline ends. This CDR3 has 13 residues. For the CDR3, the DNA is TGTGCCAGCTCACCATCGATAGAAGATACGCAGTATTTT. It translates to CASSPSIEDTQYF.

V gene TRBV7-2 combines with J gene TRBJ1-2, with 11 nucleotides matching TRBD1. Trimming at V came to 1 base and at J to 6 bases, leaving 1 base not matched to a gene. The CDR3 runs 14 residues. CDR1 SGHTA and CDR2 FQGNSA come from the germline V gene. CDR3 loop: CASSLVDRGHGYTF. The CDR3, as DNA: TGTGCCAGCAGCTTAGTGGACAGGGGGCATGGCTACACCTTC. The whole variable domain, remainder taken from reference TRBV7-2 and TRBJ1-2, is GAGVSQSPSNKVTEKGKDVELRCDPISGHTALYWYRQSLGQGLEFLIYFQGNSAPDKSGLPSDRFSAERTGGSVSTLTIQRTQQEDSAVYLCASSLVDRGHGYTFGSGTRLTVV.

This clone appeared a few times. The chain uses TRBV10-3 and TRBJ2-3; TRBD2 aligns across 8 bases. The ends lost 4 bases at V and 3 bases at J; junction bases unmatched: 6. Germline V gene data show CDR1 as ENHRY and CDR2 as SYGVKD. CDR3 length: 15 residues. The chain's CDR3 is CAISVRRGGTDTQYF. The CDR3, as DNA: TGTGCCATCAGTGTTCGACGCGGGGGGACAGATACGCAGTATTTT.

This chain links TRBV2 with TRBJ2-5; D is undetermined. This CDR3 spans 13 amino acids. CDR1 and CDR2 (germline): SNHLY, FYNNEI. The ends were cut back, 9 bases at V and 2 bases at J, with 13 bases in the middle. CDR3 sequence reads: CASTRGTQETQYF. As DNA, the CDR3 is TGTGCCAGTACCAGAGGCACTCAAGAGACCCAGTACTTC.

This chain links TRBV4-3 with TRBJ2-1, with TRBD2 matching 11 bases. Germline V lookup: CDR1 LGHNA, CDR2 YSLEER. Losses at the gene ends were 3 bases for V and 9 bases for J; bases not matched to a gene: 10. The CDR3 length is 16 residues. The CDR3 DNA is TGCGCCAGCAGCCAGAGGCTAGCGGGGGGCGAGGGTGAGCAGTTCTTC. This sequence encodes CASSQRLAGGEGEQFF.

The chain has TRBV5-1 and TRBJ2-1, with TRBD2 identical over 11 bases. The CDR3 covers 16 residues. Looked up from germline, CDR1 is SGHRS and CDR2 is YFSETQ. With 7 bases clipped from V and 5 bases from J, the junction kept 11 bases outside the gene matches. The CDR3 nucleotides read TGCGCCAGCGCAAGCGTACCGGGACTAGCGGACAATGAGCAGTTCTTC. It specifies CASASVPGLADNEQFF.

In this sample, this clone turned up a few times. The chain links TRBV18 to TRBJ2-7; D gene uncertain. The CDR3 covers 13 residues. CDR1 and CDR2 (germline): KGHSH, LQKENI. With 0 bases removed from V and 1 base from J, the gap between germline ends came to 4 bases. CDR3 coding DNA: TGTGCCAGCTCACCACCCAATTCCTACGAGCAGTACTTC. It is translated as CASSPPNSYEQYF.

This clone is a singleton in its sample. This chain links TRBV6-1 with TRBJ1-1; possible D gene TRBD1, 5 bases. Germline-derived CDR1 and CDR2 are MNHNS and SASEGT. The CDR3 totals 14 residues. The V end lost 6 bases, the J end lost 3 bases, and 14 bases lay between the germline ends. The CDR3 nucleotides are TGTGCCAGCAGAGAACTGGGACGGTACACTGAAGCTTTCTTT. Amino acid sequence: CASRELGRYTEAFF.

The sample holds one count of this clone. The chain recombines TRBV2 with TRBJ1-1; unclear D gene. Germline CDR1 and CDR2: SNHLY and FYNNEI. This CDR3 comprises 12 residues. V was trimmed by 5 bases and J by 7 bases, leaving 11 bases between them. Written as DNA, the CDR3 is TGTGCCAGCAGTATGCAACAGCGTGAAGCTTTCTTT. Translation gives CASSMQQREAFF.

This clone was observed a few times. This sequence joins TRBV18 and TRBJ2-7; D possibly uses TRBD1 or TRBD2 (5 bases each). Germline loops: CDR1 KGHSH, CDR2 LQKENI. The CDR3 spans 16 residues. V lost 3 bases and J lost 0, with 15 bases in between. The CDR3 nucleotides read TGTGCCAGCTCACCGCCCCTCGGGACGGACTCCTACGAGCAGTACTTC. Amino acid sequence: CASSPPLGTDSYEQYF.

This clone showed up just a few times. The genes are TRBV30 and TRBJ1-4, with 7 bases matching TRBD1. Germline V gene data show CDR1 as GTSNPN and CDR2 as SVGIG (reference sequence). This CDR3 has 14 residues. V lost 3 bases and J lost 11; bases outside the gene matches: 12. The CDR3 DNA reads as TGTGCCTGGAGGTCGGGGACAGTCGGGAATAAACTGTTTTTT. It translates to CAWRSGTVGNKLFF.

This clone was observed a single time. The gene calls are TRBV25-1 and TRBJ1-2, with a weak D call TRBD1 (6 bases). This CDR3 contains 13 residues. The germline V gene has CDR1 MGHDK and CDR2 SYGVNS. Trimming stripped 5 bases from V and 9 bases from J, with 16 bases between. The CDR3 bases are TGTGCCAGCAGTACCACCGGGACATCCCGCTACACCTTC. It is translated as CASSTTGTSRYTF.

The gene calls are TRBV28 and TRBJ2-7, with D maybe TRBD2 (5 bases). Per the germline V gene, CDR1 is MDHEN and CDR2 is SYDVKM. V was trimmed by 9 bases and J by 7 bases, leaving 13 bases between them. The CDR3 extends over 11 amino acids. The CDR3 region has the DNA TGTGCCAGTCGCGGGTCGGAAGAGCAGTACTTC. Translating gives CASRGSEEQYF.

This chain links TRBV29-1 with TRBJ2-5; D gene unclear. Near its end, the DNA agrees better with TRBJ2-7, so the J call may be wrong. The CDR3 is 11 amino acids. Germline-derived CDR1 and CDR2 are SQVTM and ANQGSEA. CDR3 loop: CSVVVRYEQYF. DNA for the CDR3: TGCAGCGTTGTGGTGCGGTACGAGCAGTACTTC.

A note on this clone: Here the CDR3 omits its conserved ending phenylalanine or tryptophan, so a read error is the likely source. V and J are TRBV2 and TRBJ2-3; TRBD1 matches at 10 bases. Germline values: CDR1 SNHLY, CDR2 FYNNEI. The CDR3 loop spans 16 amino acids. The V gene end was trimmed by 5 bases and the J gene end by 6 bases; junction bases not matched to a gene: 11. Here the CDR3 DNA reads TGTGCCAGCAGTCCCGACAGGGGGCGGCGCCTCGATACGCAGTATCTT. It codes for CASSPDRGRRLDTQYL.

Only a few counts were recorded for this clone. The chain couples TRBV7-6 to TRBJ2-2, with D possibly TRBD1 on 6 matching bases. The V end was cut by 6 bases, the J end by 0 bases, with 11 bases between. Germline V gives CDR1 SGHVS, CDR2 FNYEAQ. CDR3 size: 15 residues. The CDR3 DNA reads as TGTGCCAGCAGTTCAAGGGGGACGAACACCGGGGAGCTGTTTTTT. This encodes CASSSRGTNTGELFF.

This clone was detected only a few times. The V gene is TRBV7-2, the J gene TRBJ2-7, with D uncertain. Trimming removed 0 bases at V and 1 base at J, with 13 bases between. There are 16 residues in the CDR3. The V gene's germline CDR1 is SGHTA and CDR2 FQGNSA. CDR3 protein: CASSLAGRSKSYEQYF. For the CDR3, the DNA is TGTGCCAGCAGCTTAGCCGGACGGTCCAAATCCTACGAGCAGTACTTC.

The chain joins TRBV27 to TRBJ2-7; D ambiguous. CDR3 length: 13 residues. Trimming left V 0 bases short and J 2 bases short, with 5 bases between. CDR1 MNHEY and CDR2 SMNVEV come from the germline V gene (reference sequence). The CDR3 loop is CASSLSFAYEQYF. In DNA, the CDR3 is TGTGCCAGCAGTTTATCGTTTGCCTACGAGCAGTACTTC.

The sample holds a few counts of this clone. This chain uses TRBV6-5 with TRBJ2-5; 7 nucleotides line up with TRBD1. With V trimmed by 7 bases and J by 5 bases, 13 bases remained unmatched. This CDR3 contains 15 residues. Germline CDR1 and CDR2: MNHEY and SVGAGI. The DNA of the CDR3 is TGTGCCAGCACCCCTCGGACAGGCTCTCTGGAGACCCAGTACTTC. Translating it yields CASTPRTGSLETQYF.

The V call is TRBV7-9, the J call TRBJ2-3; D could derive from TRBD1 or TRBD2 (5 bases each). V lost 1 base and J lost 5, with 10 bases in between. The CDR3 is 14 residues long. Germline V gene sequence: CDR1 SEHNR, CDR2 FQNEAQ (reference sequence). This CDR3 is CASSLEGREDTQYF. The CDR3 DNA follows: TGTGCCAGCAGCTTAGAGGGACGGGAAGATACGCAGTATTTT. The full variable domain, rest sourced from reference TRBV7-9 and TRBJ2-3, is DTGVSQNPRHKITKRGQNVTFRCDPISEHNRLYWYRQTLGQGPEFLTYFQNEAQLEKSRLLSDRFSAERPKGSFSTLEIQRTEQGDSAMYLCASSLEGREDTQYFGPGTRLTVL.

This chain uses TRBV28 with TRBJ2-1, with 10 bases lining up with TRBD2. V lost 2 bases to trimming and J lost 16 bases; unmatched junction nucleotides: 11. The CDR3 consists of 14 residues. Germline CDR1 is MDHEN and CDR2 is SYDVKM. CDR3 DNA: TGTGCCAGCAGTTTAGAGTTTGGGCTAGCGGGAGATTTCTTC. Protein sequence: CASSLEFGLAGDFF.

Points on this clone: Other DNA variants within this sample encode the same CDR3. The CDR3 coding sequence is TGTGCCTGGTCAGGGGGGCGGGAGACCCAGTACTTC. Amino acid sequence: CAWSGGRETQYF. The chain recombines TRBV30 with TRBJ2-5; a possible D gene is TRBD1 (7 bases). In germline, CDR1 is GTSNPN, CDR2 SVGIG (reference sequence). The CDR3 consists of 12 residues. V lost 5 bases, J lost 5 bases, and 12 bases lay in between.

This chain uses TRBV29-1 with TRBJ2-1; TRBD2 matches at 7 bases. CDR1 is SQVTM, CDR2 ANQGSEA, per germline. V shed 7 bases and J 8 bases; nucleotides not matched to a gene: 5. The CDR3 length is 11 residues. The DNA of the CDR3 is TGCAGCGCCGGACTAGTGGATGAGCAGTTCTTC. Amino acid sequence: CSAGLVDEQFF.

This chain connects TRBV15 to TRBJ2-1, with TRBD2 identical over 7 bases. Looked up from germline, CDR1 is LNHNV and CDR2 is YYDKDF (reference sequence). V lost 1 base, J lost 7 bases, and 10 bases stayed unmatched. CDR3 length equals 16 residues. The DNA for the CDR3 is TGTGCCACCAGCAGAGTCTCAGCGGGAAGTGGTAATGAGCAGTTCTTC. This codes for CATSRVSAGSGNEQFF.

The V call is TRBV18, the J call TRBJ2-7; the D call may be TRBD1 or TRBD2 (5 bases each). CDR3 length equals 17 residues. V shed 3 bases and J shed 1 base, with 19 bases lying between them. Germline lookup yields CDR1 KGHSH and CDR2 LQKENI. The DNA for the CDR3 is TGTGCCAGCTCACCCACAGGTGGTTCGGGGACGTCCTACGAGCAGTACTTC. Translation gives CASSPTGGSGTSYEQYF.

The CDR3 sequence is CAWSDQIVGELFF. For the CDR3, the DNA is TGTGCCTGGAGCGACCAGATTGTCGGGGAGCTGTTTTTT. The V and J genes are TRBV30 and TRBJ2-2, with unresolved D. The CDR3 consists of 13 residues. Trimming pared 3 bases from V and 7 bases from J, leaving 12 bases between. The germline V gene has CDR1 GTSNPN and CDR2 SVGIG (reference sequence).